A selection of T cell receptor beta chains follows, all from one sample in a study of cytomegalovirus exposure and HLA in healthy donors. TCRdb's copy holds only in-frame clones and misses some; the assay was immunoSEQ multiplex PCR. The sample has 95,000 to 100,000 clones; roughly three quarters are singletons. Sequencing used PBMCs. The receptors stem from a man aged 35 to 55 in good health and CMV-seronegative. The CDR3 runs from the conserved cysteine through the conserved F or W. Each record gives: CDR3 length, D gene, clone size, V gene, J gene, CDR3 protein, CDR3 DNA. The D gene is left open where the match is weak. Clone size is shown for a subset of rows, as once, few, many or a class of expanded clone.

len: 14; d_gene: NA; abundance: NA; v_gene: TRBV5-6; j_gene: TRBJ1-2; CDR3aa: CASSLDGRPYGYTF; CDR3nt: TGTGCCAGCAGCTTGGACGGCAGGCCCTATGGCTACACCTTC
len: 15; d_gene: NA; abundance: NA; v_gene: TRBV19; j_gene: TRBJ2-2; CDR3aa: CASTLRGEGAGELFF; CDR3nt: TGTGCCAGTACTCTAAGGGGGGAGGGGGCCGGGGAGCTGTTTTTT
len: 16; d_gene: TRBD2; abundance: NA; v_gene: TRBV5-5; j_gene: TRBJ2-3; CDR3aa: CASTDLAGYYTDTQYF; CDR3nt: TGTGCCAGCACCGACCTAGCGGGGTACTACACAGATACGCAGTATTTT
len: 15; d_gene: NA; abundance: NA; v_gene: TRBV19; j_gene: TRBJ2-6; CDR3aa: CASSIGAVGANVLTF; CDR3nt: TGTGCCAGTAGTATAGGGGCAGTGGGGGCCAACGTCCTGACTTTC
len: 13; d_gene: TRBD2; abundance: few; v_gene: TRBV11-2; j_gene: TRBJ2-3; CDR3aa: CASSLEGGGTQYF; CDR3nt: TGTGCCAGCAGCTTAGAGGGGGGGGGTACGCAGTATTTT
len: 15; d_gene: TRBD1; abundance: few; v_gene: TRBV7-2; j_gene: TRBJ1-2; CDR3aa: CASSPRTGLNYGYTF; CDR3nt: TGTGCCAGCAGCCCCAGGACAGGGTTGAACTATGGCTACACCTTC
len: 16; d_gene: NA; abundance: NA; v_gene: TRBV6-5; j_gene: TRBJ2-2; CDR3aa: CASSYSGGGKAGELFF; CDR3nt: TGTGCCAGCAGTTACTCTGGGGGGGGCAAGGCCGGGGAGCTGTTTTTT
len: 14; d_gene: NA; abundance: NA; v_gene: TRBV21-1; j_gene: TRBJ1-2; CDR3aa: CASSTGTGGGGYTF; CDR3nt: TGTGCCAGCAGCACAGGCACAGGGGGCGGGGGCTACACCTTC
len: 14; d_gene: TRBD1; abundance: NA; v_gene: TRBV2; j_gene: TRBJ1-1; CDR3aa: CASSQGGTVTEAFF; CDR3nt: TGTGCCAGCAGCCAAGGAGGGACAGTCACTGAAGCTTTCTTT
len: 14; d_gene: NA; abundance: NA; v_gene: TRBV21-1; j_gene: TRBJ1-1; CDR3aa: CASSPGLMNTEAFF; CDR3nt: TGTGCCAGCAGCCCGGGGTTGATGAACACTGAAGCTTTCTTT
len: 15; d_gene: NA; abundance: NA; v_gene: TRBV5-1; j_gene: TRBJ2-5; CDR3aa: CASSPGDGYQETQYF; CDR3nt: TGCGCCAGCAGCCCGGGGGACGGCTACCAAGAGACCCAGTACTTC
len: 16; d_gene: NA; abundance: NA; v_gene: TRBV10-3; j_gene: TRBJ2-3; CDR3aa: CAIRPRGGESTDTQYF; CDR3nt: TGTGCCATCAGGCCCCGAGGGGGGGAAAGCACAGATACGCAGTATTTT
len: 13; d_gene: NA; abundance: once; v_gene: TRBV6-5; j_gene: TRBJ1-1; CDR3aa: CASTLTAGTEAFF; CDR3nt: TGTGCCAGCACTCTAACAGCTGGGACTGAAGCTTTCTTT
len: 12; d_gene: TRBD1; abundance: few; v_gene: TRBV6-6; j_gene: TRBJ1-5; CDR3aa: CASSPSGQLQHF; CDR3nt: TGTGCCAGCAGTCCATCGGGACAGCTCCAGCATTTT
len: 14; d_gene: TRBD1; abundance: NA; v_gene: TRBV9; j_gene: TRBJ1-5; CDR3aa: CASSKTGGGWPQHF; CDR3nt: TGTGCCAGCAGCAAAACAGGGGGCGGGTGGCCCCAGCATTTT
len: 14; d_gene: NA; abundance: NA; v_gene: TRBV11-2; j_gene: TRBJ2-7; CDR3aa: CASSESGTGTVQYF; CDR3nt: TGTGCCAGCAGTGAAAGCGGGACAGGAACTGTGCAGTACTTC
len: 11; d_gene: NA; abundance: NA; v_gene: TRBV5-6; j_gene: TRBJ2-1; CDR3aa: CASRTVDEQFF; CDR3nt: TGTGCCAGCAGAACGGTGGATGAGCAGTTCTTC
len: 13; d_gene: NA; abundance: NA; v_gene: TRBV29-1; j_gene: TRBJ2-5; CDR3aa: CSVVRTAQETQYF; CDR3nt: TGCAGCGTTGTTAGGACAGCCCAAGAGACCCAGTACTTC
len: 16; d_gene: TRBD1; abundance: NA; v_gene: TRBV25-1; j_gene: TRBJ2-1; CDR3aa: CASRGRDRASYNEQFF; CDR3nt: TGTGCCAGCAGGGGCCGGGACAGGGCCTCCTACAATGAGCAGTTCTTC
len: 15; d_gene: TRBD1; abundance: NA; v_gene: TRBV6-5; j_gene: TRBJ1-6; CDR3aa: CASSNVGTVNSLLHF; CDR3nt: TGTGCCAGCAGCAACGTCGGGACAGTAAATTCACTCCTCCACTTT
len: 17; d_gene: NA; abundance: NA; v_gene: TRBV9; j_gene: TRBJ1-6; CDR3aa: CASSGGEQVGYNSPLHF; CDR3nt: TGTGCCAGCAGCGGGGGCGAACAGGTTGGGTATAATTCACCCCTCCACTTT
len: 15; d_gene: NA; abundance: NA; v_gene: TRBV6-5; j_gene: TRBJ1-1; CDR3aa: CASSYAESGSTEAFF; CDR3nt: TGTGCCAGCAGTTACGCTGAATCAGGGTCAACTGAAGCTTTCTTT
len: 12; d_gene: TRBD1; abundance: NA; v_gene: TRBV6-6; j_gene: TRBJ2-1; CDR3aa: CASGTGLNEQFF; CDR3nt: TGTGCCAGCGGGACAGGGCTCAATGAGCAGTTCTTC
len: 14; d_gene: NA; abundance: once; v_gene: TRBV28; j_gene: TRBJ1-6; CDR3aa: CASSFQVENSPLHF; CDR3nt: TGTGCCAGCAGTTTCCAGGTAGAGAATTCACCCCTCCACTTT
len: 14; d_gene: TRBD1; abundance: NA; v_gene: TRBV4-3; j_gene: TRBJ1-2; CDR3aa: CASSPGQGSYGYTF; CDR3nt: TGCGCCAGCAGCCCCGGACAGGGAAGTTATGGCTACACCTTC
len: 15; d_gene: NA; abundance: NA; v_gene: TRBV18; j_gene: TRBJ1-2; CDR3aa: CASSLRPDNNYGYTF; CDR3nt: TGTGCCAGCTCACTGCGCCCGGACAACAACTATGGCTACACCTTC
len: 15; d_gene: NA; abundance: few; v_gene: TRBV6-6; j_gene: TRBJ2-4; CDR3aa: CASSFSRGAQNIQYF; CDR3nt: TGTGCCAGCAGTTTCTCACGGGGAGCCCAAAACATTCAGTACTTC
len: 15; d_gene: TRBD2; abundance: NA; v_gene: TRBV5-4; j_gene: TRBJ2-7; CDR3aa: CASSYLAGGSYEQYF; CDR3nt: TGTGCCAGCAGCTACCTAGCGGGGGGGTCCTACGAGCAGTACTTC
len: 15; d_gene: NA; abundance: NA; v_gene: TRBV2; j_gene: TRBJ2-1; CDR3aa: CASSESQTGSNEQFF; CDR3nt: TGTGCCAGCAGTGAATCCCAGACGGGATCCAATGAGCAGTTCTTC
len: 15; d_gene: TRBD1; abundance: NA; v_gene: TRBV27; j_gene: TRBJ1-1; CDR3aa: CASSPWTGGPPEAFF; CDR3nt: TGTGCCAGCAGTCCATGGACAGGTGGGCCCCCTGAAGCTTTCTTT
len: 14; d_gene: NA; abundance: NA; v_gene: TRBV5-1; j_gene: TRBJ1-1; CDR3aa: CASGSSYRNTEAFF; CDR3nt: TGCGCCAGCGGGAGCAGTTACAGGAACACTGAAGCTTTCTTT
len: 15; d_gene: NA; abundance: NA; v_gene: TRBV18; j_gene: TRBJ1-4; CDR3aa: CASSPPSRVAEKLFF; CDR3nt: TGTGCCAGCTCACCGCCGTCGAGGGTGGCGGAAAAACTGTTTTTT
len: 14; d_gene: NA; abundance: NA; v_gene: TRBV30; j_gene: TRBJ1-5; CDR3aa: CAWSFGSGGQPQHF; CDR3nt: TGTGCCTGGAGTTTCGGATCCGGGGGTCAGCCCCAGCATTTT
len: 15; d_gene: NA; abundance: NA; v_gene: TRBV5-8; j_gene: TRBJ1-3; CDR3aa: CASRPGLRLGDTIYF; CDR3nt: TGTGCCAGCAGGCCTGGACTGCGACTAGGGGACACCATATATTTT
len: 13; d_gene: NA; abundance: NA; v_gene: TRBV6-5; j_gene: TRBJ1-1; CDR3aa: CASSYTAGVEAFF; CDR3nt: TGTGCCAGCAGTTACACAGCAGGGGTCGAAGCTTTCTTT
len: 12; d_gene: TRBD1; abundance: once; v_gene: TRBV30; j_gene: TRBJ1-4; CDR3aa: CAGQATNEKLFF; CDR3nt: TGTGCTGGACAGGCAACTAATGAAAAACTGTTTTTT
len: 18; d_gene: TRBD1; abundance: NA; v_gene: TRBV7-7; j_gene: TRBJ1-4; CDR3aa: CASSSGGTGIETNEKLFF; CDR3nt: TGTGCCAGCAGCTCGGGTGGGACAGGGATAGAAACTAATGAAAAACTGTTTTTT
len: 16; d_gene: NA; abundance: NA; v_gene: TRBV18; j_gene: TRBJ1-1; CDR3aa: CASSSQRQELNTEAFF; CDR3nt: TGTGCCAGCTCATCACAGCGACAGGAGCTGAACACTGAAGCTTTCTTT
len: 14; d_gene: TRBD1; abundance: once; v_gene: TRBV9; j_gene: TRBJ2-7; CDR3aa: CASSVGNRGHEQYF; CDR3nt: TGTGCCAGCAGCGTAGGGAACAGGGGCCACGAGCAGTACTTC
len: 15; d_gene: TRBD2; abundance: NA; v_gene: TRBV30; j_gene: TRBJ2-1; CDR3aa: CAWRDRGGSYNEQFF; CDR3nt: TGTGCCTGGAGGGACCGGGGGGGCTCCTACAATGAGCAGTTCTTC
len: 13; d_gene: NA; abundance: NA; v_gene: TRBV27; j_gene: TRBJ2-4; CDR3aa: CASSSWGLNIQYF; CDR3nt: TGTGCCAGCAGTTCCTGGGGCTTAAACATTCAGTACTTC
len: 14; d_gene: NA; abundance: NA; v_gene: TRBV6-6; j_gene: TRBJ2-5; CDR3aa: CASSYLGHQETQYF; CDR3nt: TGTGCCAGCAGTTACCTGGGACATCAAGAGACCCAGTACTTC
len: 11; d_gene: TRBD1; abundance: NA; v_gene: TRBV6-5; j_gene: TRBJ1-4; CDR3aa: CASRQGEKLFF; CDR3nt: TGTGCCAGCAGACAGGGGGAAAAACTGTTTTTT
len: 18; d_gene: NA; abundance: NA; v_gene: TRBV7-9; j_gene: TRBJ2-1; CDR3aa: CASSFIGVSYSSYNEQFF; CDR3nt: TGTGCCAGCAGTTTTATAGGAGTCAGCTACTCCTCCTACAATGAGCAGTTCTTC
len: 15; d_gene: NA; abundance: NA; v_gene: TRBV7-3; j_gene: TRBJ2-3; CDR3aa: CASSLDQGTPDTQYF; CDR3nt: TGTGCCAGCAGCTTAGATCAGGGGACCCCAGATACGCAGTATTTT